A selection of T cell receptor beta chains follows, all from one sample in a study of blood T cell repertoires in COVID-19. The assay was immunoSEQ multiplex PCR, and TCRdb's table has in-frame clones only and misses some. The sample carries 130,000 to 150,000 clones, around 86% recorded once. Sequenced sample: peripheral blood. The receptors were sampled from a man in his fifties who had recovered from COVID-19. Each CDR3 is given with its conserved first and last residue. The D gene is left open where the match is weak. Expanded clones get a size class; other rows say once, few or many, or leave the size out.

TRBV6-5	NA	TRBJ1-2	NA	TGTGCCAGTGCAGGGAACTATGGCTACACCTTC	CASAGNYGYTF
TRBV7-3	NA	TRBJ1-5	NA	TGTGCCAGCGGAGTGGATAGCAATCAGCCCCAGCATTTT	CASGVDSNQPQHF
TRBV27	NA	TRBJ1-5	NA	TGTGCCAGCAGTTTAAGGCAGGGTGCAAATCAGCCCCAGCATTTT	CASSLRQGANQPQHF
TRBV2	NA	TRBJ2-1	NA	TGTGCCAGCAGTGAACATAGCGGAACCTACAATGAGCAGTTCTTC	CASSEHSGTYNEQFF
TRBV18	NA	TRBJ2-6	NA	TGTGCCAGCTCACCACCCGCCCCCTATGGGGCCAACGTCCTGACTTTC	CASSPPAPYGANVLTF
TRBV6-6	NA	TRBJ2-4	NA	TGTGCCAGCAGTCCACAGGGGGGGCGATTAGCCAAAAACATTCAGTACTTC	CASSPQGGRLAKNIQYF
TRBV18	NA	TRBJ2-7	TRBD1	TGTGCCAGCTCAGCGGGACAGGGGTCCTACGAGCAGTACTTC	CASSAGQGSYEQYF
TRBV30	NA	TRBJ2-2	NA	TGTGCCACGCGGCGGGGTGAGAACACCGGGGAGCTGTTTTTT	CATRRGENTGELFF
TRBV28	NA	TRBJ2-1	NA	TGTGCCAGCAGTGTAGGGGGATACAATGAGCAGTTCTTC	CASSVGGYNEQFF
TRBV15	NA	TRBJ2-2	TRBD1	TGTGCCACCAATCAGCGAGGGGGCGACACCGGGGAGCTGTTTTTT	CATNQRGGDTGELFF
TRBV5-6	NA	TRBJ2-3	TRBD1	TGTGCCAGCAGCCACTGGCGGGACAGGGGGACAGATACGCAGTATTTT	CASSHWRDRGTDTQYF
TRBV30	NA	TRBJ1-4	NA	TGTGCCTGGAGTGGCACCTCAGCGGGGACTAATGAAAAACTGTTTTTT	CAWSGTSAGTNEKLFF
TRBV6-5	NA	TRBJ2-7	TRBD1	TGTGCCAGCAGATCGCCGCGGGACAGGGACGACGAGCAGTACTTC	CASRSPRDRDDEQYF
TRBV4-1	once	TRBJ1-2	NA	TGCGCCAGCAGCCAAGATGACCCCCTCGCAGGCGGCGGGAGAAGCTACACCTTC	CASSQDDPLAGGGRSYTF
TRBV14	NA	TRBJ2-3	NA	TGTGCCAGCAGCAAAGCCGGGTTCACAGATACGCAGTATTTT	CASSKAGFTDTQYF
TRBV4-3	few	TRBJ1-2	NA	TGCGCCAGCAGCCAAGATGTTCGAGCCGGCTATGGCTACACCTTC	CASSQDVRAGYGYTF
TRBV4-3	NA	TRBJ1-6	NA	TGCGCCAGCAGCCGCGGACTGCAAGAGGCCCTCCACTTT	CASSRGLQEALHF
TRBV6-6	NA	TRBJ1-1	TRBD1	TGTGCCAGCAGCACGGGACAGGGGCTACACACTGAAGCTTTCTTT	CASSTGQGLHTEAFF
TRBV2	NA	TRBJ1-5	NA	TGTGCCAGCAGTGAATCCCGAAGTCTGGGGCCTTTGCAGCCCCAGCATTTT	CASSESRSLGPLQPQHF
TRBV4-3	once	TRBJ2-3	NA	TGCGCCAGCAGCCTTCAGACTGACAGCACAGATACGCAGTATTTT	CASSLQTDSTDTQYF
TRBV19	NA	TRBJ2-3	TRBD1	TGTGCCAGTACCACTGGACAGGGGACAGATACGCAGTATTTT	CASTTGQGTDTQYF
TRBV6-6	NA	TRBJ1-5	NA	TGTGCCAGCAGCCCACCGGGAAGGCAGCCCCAGCATTTT	CASSPPGRQPQHF
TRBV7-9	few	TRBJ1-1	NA	TGTGCCAGCAGCCTAGAGTCATACAGCTTGAACACTGAAGCTTTCTTT	CASSLESYSLNTEAFF
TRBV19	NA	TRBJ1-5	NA	TGTGCCAGTAGTATAGCCCAGGGAGGCTATCAGCCCCAGCATTTT	CASSIAQGGYQPQHF
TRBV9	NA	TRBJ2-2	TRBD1	TGTGCCAGCAGCGCGGGACAGAGGGCGAACACCGGGGAGCTGTTTTTT	CASSAGQRANTGELFF
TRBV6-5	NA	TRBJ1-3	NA	TGTGCCAGCAGTATTACACGTTCTGGAAACACCATATATTTT	CASSITRSGNTIYF
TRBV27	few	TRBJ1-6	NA	TGTGCCAGCAGTTTATTCAGTTTACCCGCAGGGGCTAATAATTCACCCCTCCACTTT	CASSLFSLPAGANNSPLHF
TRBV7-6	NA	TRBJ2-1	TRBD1	TGTGCCAGCAGCTTAGGGACAGGTAATCACAATGAGCAGTTCTTC	CASSLGTGNHNEQFF
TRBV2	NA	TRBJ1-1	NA	TGTGCCAGCAGCGAGTTAGGGGGGGGGACTGAAGCTTTCTTT	CASSELGGGTEAFF
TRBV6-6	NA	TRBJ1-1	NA	TGTGCCAGCAGTTACTCGGTCAGGAACACTGAAGCTTTCTTT	CASSYSVRNTEAFF